This paragraph covers one TCR beta chain sequence. Antigen specificity is unknown. With V trimmed by 1 base and J by 4 bases, 1 base remained unmatched. The CDR3 loop spans 14 amino acids. The V gene's germline CDR1 is SGHTA and CDR2 FQGNSA. The data belong to a study of cytotoxic CD8 clonotypes in ibrutinib-treated CLL. On the study more broadly: The patients comprised about a dozen relapsed/refractory and approximately 16 treatment-naive cases, 17 IGHV unmutated. Average yields of 255,043 productive templates and about 97,000 productive rearrangements characterized the samples.

Study-level findings and limits: In sustained-remission versus progressing patients, sampling times differed. Patients showed higher baseline clonality than age-matched healthy donors, and it tracked circulating CD8+ T-cell counts.

TCRdb's table, derived via immunoSEQ multiplex PCR, lists solely in-frame clones and lacks some. The sample has fewer than 25,000 clones; nearly 80% are singletons. This chain links TRBV7-2 with TRBJ1-5; 7 bases fit TRBD1. The TCR comes from a human donor with chronic lymphocytic leukemia. The input for sequencing was PBMCs, taken before ibrutinib treatment. CDR3 DNA sequence: TGTGCCAGCAGCTTAGAGACAGGGAATCAGCCCCAGCATTTT. Translated: CASSLETGNQPQHF. Using reference TRBV7-2 and TRBJ1-5 for the parts outside the CDR3, the full variable domain is GAGVSQSPSNKVTEKGKDVELRCDPISGHTALYWYRQSLGQGLEFLIYFQGNSAPDKSGLPSDRFSAERTGGSVSTLTIQRTQQEDSAVYLCASSLETGNQPQHFGDGTRLSIL.